These 9 T cell receptor beta chains originate from one sample sequenced in a study of sequential checkpoint blockade in melanoma. This table comes from immunoSEQ multiplex PCR, and its TCRdb copy is limited to in-frame clones, with some not included. The table records about 6,100 clones, 25% to 30% of them present only once. Treatment defined: randomized to nivolumab then ipilimumab (arm A) or the reverse (arm B). The material was tumor tissue (inferred from file names), obtained from a patient given nivolumab and ipilimumab in sequence. The origin of the receptors is a human donor with melanoma.

This clone has ten or more counts. The V call is TRBV6-8, the J call TRBJ2-1; the D gene is possibly TRBD2 (7 bases). This CDR3 spans 15 amino acids. Trimming stripped 4 bases from V and 7 bases from J, with 17 bases between. The germline V gene encodes CDR1 MNHGY and CDR2 SAAAGT. The CDR3 DNA sequence: TGTGCCAGCAGTTTGGGGGGGAGAGGGGGAAATGAGCAGTTCTTC. This translates into CASSLGGRGGNEQFF.

This clone was detected only a few times. The rearrangement links TRBV12-5 to TRBJ1-1; D may be TRBD1 (5 bases). CDR1 is LGHNT, CDR2 FRNRAP, per germline. The CDR3 runs to 13 residues. The CDR3 nucleotides are TGTGCCAGCACCCAGACAGCGAACACTGAAGCTTTCTTT. Amino acid sequence: CASTQTANTEAFF.

The CDR3 protein is CASSPPQEGSRGYTF. The CDR3 nucleotides read TGTGCCAGCTCACCACCGCAAGAGGGGTCACGGGGCTACACCTTC. The V call is TRBV18, the J call TRBJ1-2; perhaps TRBD1 as D (5 bases). Germline V gene data show CDR1 as KGHSH and CDR2 as LQKENI. V was clipped by 0 bases and J by 8 bases, with 16 bases between them. CDR3 length equals 15 residues.

The genes are TRBV19 and TRBJ1-2; unclear D gene. This CDR3 spans 12 amino acids. Germline CDR1 and CDR2: LNHDA and SQIVND (reference sequence). V was pared by 10 bases and J by 7 bases, with 16 bases between. The CDR3 nucleotides read TGTGCCACCGGCGGGCCTCCCTCTGGCTACACCTTC. Encoded protein: CATGGPPSGYTF.

The chain joins TRBV10-2 to TRBJ2-1; 7 positions agree with TRBD2. Trimming took 4 bases from V and 4 from J; bases not matched to a gene: 10. Germline V gene data show CDR1 as WSHSY and CDR2 as SAAADI. This CDR3 spans 16 amino acids. The CDR3 is CASSGGGRDAYNEQFF. CDR3 DNA sequence: TGCGCCAGCAGTGGCGGGGGAAGGGACGCATACAATGAGCAGTTCTTC.

The V and J genes are TRBV6-8 and TRBJ1-3; D remains ambiguous. Trimming stripped 0 bases from V and 3 bases from J, with 3 bases between. The CDR3 consists of 13 residues. Germline CDR1 reads MNHGY; CDR2 reads SAAAGT. The CDR3: CASSYSDGNTIYF. CDR3 DNA: TGTGCCAGCAGTTACTCCGATGGAAACACCATATATTTT.

The chain couples TRBV5-1 to TRBJ2-6; D is undetermined. Germline V gene data show CDR1 as SGHRS and CDR2 as YFSETQ. The ends were cut back, 1 base at V and 0 bases at J, with 5 bases in the middle. CDR3 length: 15 residues. In DNA, the CDR3 is TGCGCCAGCAGCTTGTCCAGCTCTGGGGCCAACGTCCTGACTTTC. Translation gives CASSLSSSGANVLTF.

The chain uses TRBV6-8 and TRBJ2-5, with 8 bases identical to TRBD1. J lost 5 bases, V lost 7 bases, and 12 bases had no gene match. Germline V gene lookup returns CDR1 MNHGY and CDR2 SAAAGT. This CDR3 has 15 amino acids. CDR3 in DNA: TGTGCCAGCACCCGAGACAGGGGATTTCGGGAGACCCAGTACTTC. As protein: CASTRDRGFRETQYF.

This clone was seen only a few times. The rearrangement joins TRBV28 to TRBJ2-1; D ambiguous. V was pared by 3 bases and J by 0 bases, with 15 bases between. The germline CDR1 and CDR2 sequences are MDHEN and SYDVKM. The CDR3 is 17 amino acids. The CDR3 here is CASSLYDRPSSYNEQFF. CDR3 DNA sequence: TGTGCCAGCAGTTTGTATGACCGCCCGAGCTCCTACAATGAGCAGTTCTTC.